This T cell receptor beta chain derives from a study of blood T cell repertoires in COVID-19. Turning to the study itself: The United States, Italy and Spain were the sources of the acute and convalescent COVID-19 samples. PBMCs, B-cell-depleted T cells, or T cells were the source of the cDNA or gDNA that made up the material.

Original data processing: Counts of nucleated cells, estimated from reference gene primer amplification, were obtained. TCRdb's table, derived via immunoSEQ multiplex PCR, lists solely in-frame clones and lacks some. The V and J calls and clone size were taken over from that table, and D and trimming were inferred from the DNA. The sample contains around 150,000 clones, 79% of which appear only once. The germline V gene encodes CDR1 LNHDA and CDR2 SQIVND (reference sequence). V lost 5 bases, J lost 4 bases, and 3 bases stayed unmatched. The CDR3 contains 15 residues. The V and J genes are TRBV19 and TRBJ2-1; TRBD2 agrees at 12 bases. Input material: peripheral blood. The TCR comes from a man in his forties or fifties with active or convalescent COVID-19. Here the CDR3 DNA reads TGTGCCAGTAGTGAGACTAGCGGGAGATACAATGAGCAGTTCTTC. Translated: CASSETSGRYNEQFF.